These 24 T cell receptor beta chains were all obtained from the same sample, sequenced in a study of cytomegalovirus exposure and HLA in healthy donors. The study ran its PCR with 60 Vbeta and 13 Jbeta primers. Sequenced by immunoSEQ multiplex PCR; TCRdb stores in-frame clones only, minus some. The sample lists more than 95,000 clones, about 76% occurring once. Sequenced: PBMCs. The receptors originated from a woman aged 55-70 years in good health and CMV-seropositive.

The CDR3 nucleotides are TGTGCCAGCAGCCCAAGTCGGAATGAGCAGTTCTTC. Translated: CASSPSRNEQFF. This chain uses TRBV14 with TRBJ2-1, with D hard to call. The CDR3 extends over 12 amino acids. Germline V gene lookup returns CDR1 SGHDN and CDR2 FVKESK. Trimming shortened V by 4 bases and J by 7 bases, and 8 bases separated the two germline ends.

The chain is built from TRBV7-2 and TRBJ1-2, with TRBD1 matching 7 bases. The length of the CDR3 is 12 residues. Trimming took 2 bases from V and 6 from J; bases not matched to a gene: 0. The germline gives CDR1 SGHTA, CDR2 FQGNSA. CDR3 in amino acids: CASSLTGDGYTF. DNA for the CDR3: TGTGCCAGCAGCTTAACAGGGGATGGCTACACCTTC.

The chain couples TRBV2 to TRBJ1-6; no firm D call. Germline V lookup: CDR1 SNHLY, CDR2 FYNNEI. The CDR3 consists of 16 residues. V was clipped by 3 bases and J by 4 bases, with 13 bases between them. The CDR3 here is CASSEGLPGYNSPLHF. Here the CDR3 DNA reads TGTGCCAGCAGTGAGGGCCTACCGGGGTATAATTCACCCCTCCACTTT.

The CDR3, as DNA: TGTGCCAGCAGCTTGGCCCGAGATTCGGGTGGCTACACCTTC. Protein sequence: CASSLARDSGGYTF. The chain employs TRBV13 and TRBJ1-2; D gene ambiguous. Germline-derived CDR1 and CDR2 are PRHDT and FYEKMQ (reference sequence). The CDR3 spans 14 residues. Trimming stripped 3 bases from V and 7 bases from J, with 15 bases between. Supplemented by reference TRBV13 and TRBJ1-2, the full variable domain reads AAGVIQSPRHLIKEKRETATLKCYPIPRHDTVYWYQQGPGQDPQFLISFYEKMQSDKGSIPDRFSAQQFSDYHSELNMSSLELGDSALYFCASSLARDSGGYTFGSGTRLTVV.

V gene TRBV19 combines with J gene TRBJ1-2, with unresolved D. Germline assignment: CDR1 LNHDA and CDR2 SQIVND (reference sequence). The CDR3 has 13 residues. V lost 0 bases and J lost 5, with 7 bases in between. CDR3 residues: CASSIDPRYGYTF. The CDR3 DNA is TGTGCCAGTAGTATAGACCCCAGATATGGCTACACCTTC.

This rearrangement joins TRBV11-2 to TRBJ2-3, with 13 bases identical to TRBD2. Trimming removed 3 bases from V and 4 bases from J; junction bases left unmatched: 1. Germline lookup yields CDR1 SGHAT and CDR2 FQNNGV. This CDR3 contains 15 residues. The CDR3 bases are TGTGCCAGCAGCTTCACTAGCGGGAGGGCAGATACGCAGTATTTT. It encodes CASSFTSGRADTQYF. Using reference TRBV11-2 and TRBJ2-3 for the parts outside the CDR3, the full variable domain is EAGVAQSPRYKIIEKRQSVAFWCNPISGHATLYWYQQILGQGPKLLIQFQNNGVVDDSQLPKDRFSAERLKGVDSTLKIQPAKLEDSAVYLCASSFTSGRADTQYFGPGTRLTVL.

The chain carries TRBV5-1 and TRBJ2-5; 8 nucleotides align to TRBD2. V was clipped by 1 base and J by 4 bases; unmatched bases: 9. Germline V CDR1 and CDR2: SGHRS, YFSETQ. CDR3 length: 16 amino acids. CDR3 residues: CASSLSRGGLRETQYF. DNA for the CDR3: TGCGCCAGCAGCTTGTCCCGGGGGGGCCTTCGAGAGACCCAGTACTTC.

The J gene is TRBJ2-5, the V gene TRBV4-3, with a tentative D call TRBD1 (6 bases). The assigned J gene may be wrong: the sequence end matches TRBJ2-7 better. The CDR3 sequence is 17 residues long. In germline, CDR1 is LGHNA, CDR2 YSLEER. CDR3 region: CASSQGYRDTVSYEQYF. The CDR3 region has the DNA TGCGCCAGCAGCCAAGGCTACCGGGACACGGTCTCCTACGAGCAGTACTTC.

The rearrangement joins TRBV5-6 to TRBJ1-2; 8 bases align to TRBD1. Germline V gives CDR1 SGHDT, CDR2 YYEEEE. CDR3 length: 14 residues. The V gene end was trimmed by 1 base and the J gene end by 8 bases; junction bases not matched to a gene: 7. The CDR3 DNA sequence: TGTGCCAGCAGCTTGTCCGACAGGGGAGGGGGCTACACCTTC. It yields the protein CASSLSDRGGGYTF.

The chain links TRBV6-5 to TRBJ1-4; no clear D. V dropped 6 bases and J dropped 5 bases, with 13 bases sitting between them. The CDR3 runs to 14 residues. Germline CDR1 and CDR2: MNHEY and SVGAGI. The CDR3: CASRPQTRNEKLFF. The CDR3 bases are TGTGCCAGCAGGCCGCAGACGAGGAATGAAAAACTGTTTTTT.

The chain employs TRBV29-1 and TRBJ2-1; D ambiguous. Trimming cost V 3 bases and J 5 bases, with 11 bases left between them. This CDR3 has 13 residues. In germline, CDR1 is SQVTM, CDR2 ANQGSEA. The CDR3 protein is CSVDQRPDNEQFF. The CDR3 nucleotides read TGCAGCGTTGATCAGCGCCCGGACAATGAGCAGTTCTTC.

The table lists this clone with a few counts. This CDR3 reads CASSRERETPYNEQFF. The CDR3 region has the DNA TGCGCCAGCAGCCGGGAGCGGGAGACGCCCTACAATGAGCAGTTCTTC. The chain carries TRBV4-1 and TRBJ2-1, with 8 bases fitting TRBD2. CDR3 length: 16 amino acids. The germline V gene encodes CDR1 MGHRA and CDR2 YSYEKL. The J segment lost 2 bases and the V segment lost 4 bases, leaving 7 bases of the junction unmatched.

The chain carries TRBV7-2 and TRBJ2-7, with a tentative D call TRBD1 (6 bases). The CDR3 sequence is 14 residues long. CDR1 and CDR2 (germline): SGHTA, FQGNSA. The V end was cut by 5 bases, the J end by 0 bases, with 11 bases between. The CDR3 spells CASSRQDLSYEQYF. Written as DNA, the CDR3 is TGTGCCAGCAGCAGACAGGACCTCTCCTACGAGCAGTACTTC.

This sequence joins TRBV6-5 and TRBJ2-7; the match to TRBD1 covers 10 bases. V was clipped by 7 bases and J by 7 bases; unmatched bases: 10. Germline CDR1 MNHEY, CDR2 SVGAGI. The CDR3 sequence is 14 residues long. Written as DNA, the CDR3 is TGTGCCAGCACCCTGACAGGGGGCGCGGGGGAGCAGTACTTC. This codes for CASTLTGGAGEQYF.

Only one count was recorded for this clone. CDR3 nucleotide sequence: TGTGCCAGCAGTTTATCGATGGGACAGGGCCGGGATCAGCCCCAGCATTTT. It codes for CASSLSMGQGRDQPQHF. V and J are TRBV27 and TRBJ1-5; 9 positions agree with TRBD1. The CDR3 is 17 amino acids. Trimming at V came to 0 bases and at J to 5 bases, leaving 8 bases not matched to a gene. The germline gives CDR1 MNHEY, CDR2 SMNVEV (reference sequence).

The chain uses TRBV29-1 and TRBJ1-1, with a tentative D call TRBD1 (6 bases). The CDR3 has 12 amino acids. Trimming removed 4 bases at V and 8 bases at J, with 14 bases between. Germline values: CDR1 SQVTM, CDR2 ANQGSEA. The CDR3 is CSVVGGAAEAFF. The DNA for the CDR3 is TGCAGCGTTGTGGGGGGGGCAGCAGAAGCTTTCTTT.

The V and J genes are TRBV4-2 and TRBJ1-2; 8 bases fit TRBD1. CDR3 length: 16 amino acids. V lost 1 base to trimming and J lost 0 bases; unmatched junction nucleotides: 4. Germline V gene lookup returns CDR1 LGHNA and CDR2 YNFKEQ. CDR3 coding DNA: TGTGCCAGCAGCCAAGCTGGACAGGGCACTAACTATGGCTACACCTTC. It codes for CASSQAGQGTNYGYTF.

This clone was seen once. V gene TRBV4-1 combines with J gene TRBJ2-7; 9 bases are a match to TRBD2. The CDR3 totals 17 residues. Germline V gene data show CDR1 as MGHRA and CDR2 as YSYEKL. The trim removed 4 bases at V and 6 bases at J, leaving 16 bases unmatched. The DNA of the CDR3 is TGCGCCAGCAGCCCGGTTCGCGGGGGGGACTTTGTTTCCGAGCAGTACTTC. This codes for CASSPVRGGDFVSEQYF.

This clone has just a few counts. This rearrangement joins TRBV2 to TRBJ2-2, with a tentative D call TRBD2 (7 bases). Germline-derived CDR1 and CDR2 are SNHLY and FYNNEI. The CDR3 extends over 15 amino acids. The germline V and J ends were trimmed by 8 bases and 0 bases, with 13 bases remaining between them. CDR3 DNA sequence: TGTGCCAGCCTAGGGGGGGCGACGAACACCGGGGAGCTGTTTTTT. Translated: CASLGGATNTGELFF.

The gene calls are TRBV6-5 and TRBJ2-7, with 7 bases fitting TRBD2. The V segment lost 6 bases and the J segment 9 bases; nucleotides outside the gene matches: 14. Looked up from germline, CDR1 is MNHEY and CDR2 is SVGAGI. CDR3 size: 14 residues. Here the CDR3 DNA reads TGTGCCAGCAGAGCACCGGGGGGAGAGCGGGTGCAGTACTTC. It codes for CASRAPGGERVQYF.

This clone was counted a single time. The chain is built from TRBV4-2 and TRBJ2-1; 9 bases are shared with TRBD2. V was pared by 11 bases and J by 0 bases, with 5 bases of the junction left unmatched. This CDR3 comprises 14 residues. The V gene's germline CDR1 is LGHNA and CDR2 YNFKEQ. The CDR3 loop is CACSAGGSYNEQFF. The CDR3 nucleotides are TGTGCCTGCTCAGCGGGGGGCTCCTACAATGAGCAGTTCTTC.

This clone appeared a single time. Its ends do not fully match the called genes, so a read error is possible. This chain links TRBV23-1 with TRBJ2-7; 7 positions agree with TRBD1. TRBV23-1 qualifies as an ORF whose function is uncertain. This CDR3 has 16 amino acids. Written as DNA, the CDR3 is TGCGCCAGCAGTCAATCTGGAGCAGGGGGTTCCTGCGAGCAGTACTTC. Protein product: CASSQSGAGGSCEQYF.

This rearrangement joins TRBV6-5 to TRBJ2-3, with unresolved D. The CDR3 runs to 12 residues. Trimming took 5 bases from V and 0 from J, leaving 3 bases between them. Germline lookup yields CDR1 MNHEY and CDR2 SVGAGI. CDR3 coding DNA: TGTGCCAGCAGTGAGAGCACAGATACGCAGTATTTT. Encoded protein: CASSESTDTQYF.

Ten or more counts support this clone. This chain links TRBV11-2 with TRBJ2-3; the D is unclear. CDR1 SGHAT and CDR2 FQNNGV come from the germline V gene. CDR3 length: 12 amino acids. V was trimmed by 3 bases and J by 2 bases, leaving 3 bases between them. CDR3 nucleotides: TGTGCCAGCAGCTTTTACACAGATACGCAGTATTTT. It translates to CASSFYTDTQYF.